This T cell receptor (beta chain) came from a study of CD8 T cells in Susac syndrome. Unmatched junction bases numbered 14, after V lost 5 bases and J lost 2 bases. The germline gives CDR1 SEHNR, CDR2 FQNEAQ (reference sequence). There are 18 residues in the CDR3. An amount of RNA that ranged from roughly 0.5 to 1 ug was reverse transcribed with random hexamers. TCRdb called the immunoSEQ multiplex PCR reads again in MiXCR, with one record for every CDR3 protein. Of more than 200,000 distinct CDR3 sequences listed, 92% are singletons. Sequencing was done on a sample of CD8+ T cells from PBMCs. The receptor was derived from a human donor with multiple sclerosis. J is TRBJ1-3 and V is TRBV7-9, with 8 bases aligning to TRBD1. In DNA form, the CDR3 reads TGTGCCAGCAGCCCTTACTCGGGACAGGTGGTCGCTGGAAACACCATATATTTT. The encoded protein is CASSPYSGQVVAGNTIYF.